What follows is one T cell receptor (beta chain) and its context. This entry belongs to a study of blood T cell repertoires in COVID-19. The authors' processing: Reference gene primer amplification gave nucleated cell count estimates. Some clones are missing from TCRdb's copy, which holds only in-frame ones; the method was immunoSEQ multiplex PCR. V, J and clone size are taken as reported in that table, and D and trimming were inferred from the DNA itself. Of approximately 94,000 clones in the sample, approximately 81% are singletons; the top ten hold roughly 13%. This CDR3 comprises 15 residues. CDR1 is LGHNA, CDR2 YSLEER, per germline. V was pared by 2 bases and J by 5 bases, with 15 bases between.

The origin of this receptor is a human donor in a cohort sampled during active COVID-19. The chain has TRBV4-3 and TRBJ1-1; no reliable D call. Material for sequencing was peripheral blood. The chain's CDR3 is CASSQTGWRRTEAFF. The CDR3 nucleotides are TGCGCCAGCAGCCAAACGGGTTGGAGGAGGACTGAAGCTTTCTTT.